This T cell receptor (beta chain) came from a study of T-cell reconstitution after alpha-beta-depleted transplantation in children. Overall study results and limits: One year post-transplant, T-cell counts and diversity were largely derived from T cells produced anew.

This clonotype was seen a few times. Its antigen is undetermined. As it was prepared, the TCRbeta library received unique molecular identifiers. TCRdb reanalysed the PCR reads using MiXCR and keeps one entry per CDR3 protein. This table holds about 420,000 distinct CDR3 sequences, about a sixth found once. The CDR3 sequence is 15 residues long. The V gene lost 0 bases and the J gene lost 1 base, with 10 bases spanning the gap. The germline CDR1 and CDR2 sequences are MGHRA and YSYEKL. This chain links TRBV4-1 with TRBJ2-7, with D unclear. This receptor was identified in a boy younger than two who had a stem cell transplant for Wiskott-Aldrich syndrome, so the T cells may come from the graft donor. Here the sequenced sample was PBMCs, mostly from graft donor cells, taken 360 days after TCRalphabeta/CD19-depleted stem cell transplant. CDR3 sequence (DNA): TGCGCCAGCAGCCAAGACTACGGTAGATCCTACGAGCAGTACTTC. Its translation is CASSQDYGRSYEQYF.